These 22 T cell receptor beta chains share one sample of origin, sequenced in a study of control samples from healthy donors and cancer patients. Sequencing used immunoSEQ multiplex PCR; TCRdb keeps in-frame clones, though not all of them. This sample has roughly 88,000 clones, with approximately 93% found just once. Sequenced: blood. These receptors all stem from a man in his late teens or twenties in good health.

This chain connects TRBV27 to TRBJ1-2; no reliable D call. V dropped 2 bases and J dropped 0 bases, with 10 bases sitting between them. The CDR3 has 15 residues. Looked up from germline, CDR1 is MNHEY and CDR2 is SMNVEV (reference sequence). CDR3: CASSLRTNPNYGYTF. In DNA form, the CDR3 reads TGTGCCAGCAGTTTAAGAACAAACCCTAACTATGGCTACACCTTC.

V and J are TRBV5-5 and TRBJ1-5; the match to TRBD1 covers 7 bases. Looked up from germline, CDR1 is SGHKS and CDR2 is YYEKEE (reference sequence). V dropped 4 bases and J dropped 4; count of bases not matched to a gene: 8. The CDR3 is made up of 15 amino acids. CDR3 residues: CASSPGRGPNQPQHF. Written as DNA, the CDR3 is TGTGCCAGCAGCCCCGGAAGGGGGCCAAATCAGCCCCAGCATTTT.

The chain employs TRBV3-1 (or the pseudogene TRBV3-2) and TRBJ2-3, with D tentatively TRBD2 (5 bases). Trimming took 0 bases from V and 3 from J, leaving 7 bases between them. Germline assignment: CDR1 LGHDT and CDR2 YNNKEL (reference sequence). This CDR3 is 14 amino acids long. The CDR3 DNA follows: TGTGCCAGCAGCCAAGAAGCGGAAACAGATACGCAGTATTTT. Amino acids: CASSQEAETDTQYF.

The chain combines TRBV19 with TRBJ2-1; TRBD2 is a possible D gene (6 bases). Germline V gene sequence: CDR1 LNHDA, CDR2 SQIVND (reference sequence). CDR3 length equals 14 residues. The ends were cut back, 6 bases at V and 7 bases at J, with 16 bases in the middle. The CDR3 loop is CASSPREFGNEQFF. The CDR3 DNA is TGTGCCAGTAGCCCCCGGGAGTTTGGAAATGAGCAGTTCTTC. Filled out from reference TRBV19 and TRBJ2-1, the complete variable domain reads DGGITQSPKYLFRKEGQNVTLSCEQNLNHDAMYWYRQDPGQGLRLIYYSQIVNDFQKGDIAEGYSVSREKKESFPLTVTSAQKNPTAFYLCASSPREFGNEQFFGPGTRLTVL.

This chain uses TRBV5-4 with TRBJ2-1, with D maybe TRBD1 (6 bases). The CDR3 consists of 14 residues. V was shortened by 5 bases and J by 0 bases, with 9 bases between the two germline ends. Germline V gives CDR1 SGHNT, CDR2 YYREEE (reference sequence). CDR3 residues: CASSRGSSYNEQFF. DNA of the CDR3: TGTGCCAGCAGTAGGGGGAGCTCCTACAATGAGCAGTTCTTC. Complete variable domain (other parts from reference TRBV5-4 and TRBJ2-1): ETGVTQSPTHLIKTRGQQVTLRCSSQSGHNTVSWYQQALGQGPQFIFQYYREEENGRGNFPPRFSGLQFPNYSSELNVNALELDDSALYLCASSRGSSYNEQFFGPGTRLTVL.

The chain recombines TRBV6-2 or TRBV6-3 with TRBJ1-2, with D perhaps TRBD1 (5 bases). The germline CDR1 and CDR2 sequences are MNHEY and SVGEGT. There are 15 residues in the CDR3. Trimming pared 0 bases from V and 7 bases from J, leaving 15 bases between. In DNA form, the CDR3 reads TGTGCCAGCAGTTACTCGACTTTCGGGGGTAGTGGCTACACCTTC. It is translated as CASSYSTFGGSGYTF.

The DNA of the CDR3 is TGTGCCAGCAGCATTAGGATTGGCAATCAGCCCCAGCATTTT. Protein product: CASSIRIGNQPQHF. V gene TRBV6-5 combines with J gene TRBJ1-5; no definite D call. V was trimmed by 6 bases and J by 2 bases, leaving 11 bases between them. There are 14 residues in the CDR3. In germline, CDR1 is MNHEY, CDR2 SVGAGI.

The V gene is TRBV9, the J gene TRBJ2-1; 10 bases are shared with TRBD2. Germline-derived CDR1 and CDR2 are SGDLS and YYNGEE. The CDR3 runs 15 residues. The trim removed 5 bases at V and 3 bases at J, leaving 5 bases unmatched. As DNA, the CDR3 is TGTGCCAGCAGTGGACTAGCGGAAAACTACAATGAGCAGTTCTTC. This codes for CASSGLAENYNEQFF.

The rearrangement links TRBV10-3 to TRBJ1-4, with 7 positions matching TRBD1. Germline V gene sequence: CDR1 ENHRY, CDR2 SYGVKD. The CDR3 covers 15 residues. The V and J ends lost 3 bases and 6 bases, in that order; junction bases with no gene match: 7. CDR3 region: CAISEWTGPDEKLFF. CDR3 nucleotides: TGTGCCATCAGTGAATGGACAGGCCCGGATGAAAAACTGTTTTTT.

The rearrangement joins TRBV7-9 to TRBJ2-1; tentatively, D is TRBD1 (5 bases). The germline V and J ends were trimmed by 1 base and 7 bases, with 8 bases remaining between them. CDR1 is SEHNR and CDR2 is FQNEAQ in the germline V gene (reference sequence). The CDR3 is 13 amino acids. The CDR3 DNA reads as TGTGCCAGCAGCTTAGTCAAGGGGAATGAGCAGTTCTTC. Residues: CASSLVKGNEQFF.

The rearrangement uses TRBV30 and TRBJ2-7; TRBD2 aligns across 9 bases. The V gene end was trimmed by 5 bases and the J gene end by 5 bases; junction bases not matched to a gene: 13. Germline CDR1 and CDR2: GTSNPN and SVGIG (reference sequence). The CDR3 loop spans 15 amino acids. The CDR3 protein is CAWGPQAGGGDEQYF. In DNA, the CDR3 is TGTGCCTGGGGTCCCCAAGCGGGGGGAGGAGACGAGCAGTACTTC. Full variable domain (rest looked up from reference TRBV30 and TRBJ2-7): SQTIHQWPATLVQPVGSPLSLECTVEGTSNPNLYWYRQAAGRGLQLLFYSVGIGQISSEVPQNLSASRPQDRQFILSSKKLLLSDSGFYLCAWGPQAGGGDEQYFGPGTRLTVT.

V gene TRBV10-3 combines with J gene TRBJ1-2; 9 bases are shared with TRBD1. The CDR3 consists of 14 residues. Germline V gene sequence: CDR1 ENHRY, CDR2 SYGVKD. After removal of 4 bases from V and 3 bases from J, the junction contained 3 bases not matched to a gene. The CDR3 DNA reads as TGTGCCATCAGTGGGACAGGGGAGGACTATGGCTACACCTTC. Translation gives CAISGTGEDYGYTF.

The CDR3: CASSDPGGLSQPQHF. CDR3 in DNA: TGTGCCAGCAGTGATCCAGGGGGCTTGAGTCAGCCCCAGCATTTT. This sequence joins TRBV6-1 and TRBJ1-5; TRBD1 agrees at 8 bases. The CDR3 is made up of 15 amino acids. V shed 3 bases, J shed 6 bases, and the junction held 7 bases outside the gene matches. The germline V gene has CDR1 MNHNS and CDR2 SASEGT.

The rearrangement uses TRBV12-5 and TRBJ1-5, with D possibly being TRBD1 (5 bases). The ends were cut back, 5 bases at V and 3 bases at J, with 14 bases in the middle. The germline V gene has CDR1 LGHNT and CDR2 FRNRAP. The CDR3 covers 15 residues. CDR3 residues: CASGLKGTLNQPQHF. Written as DNA, the CDR3 is TGTGCTAGTGGTCTGAAGGGGACCCTCAATCAGCCCCAGCATTTT.

This sequence joins TRBV5-1 and TRBJ2-1; the D gene is possibly TRBD2 (5 bases). Trimming pared 0 bases from V and 8 bases from J, leaving 18 bases between. The germline V gene encodes CDR1 SGHRS and CDR2 YFSETQ. The CDR3 contains 16 residues. The CDR3 region is CASSLAGLAGAHEQFF. DNA for the CDR3: TGCGCCAGCAGCTTGGCCGGGCTAGCCGGAGCCCATGAGCAGTTCTTC.

V is TRBV6-2 or TRBV6-3 and J is TRBJ1-5; the match to TRBD1 covers 7 bases. CDR1 and CDR2 from the germline V gene are MNHEY and SVGEGT. This CDR3 comprises 17 residues. J was trimmed by 7 bases and V by 1 base; bases with no gene match: 13. CDR3 nucleotides: TGTGCCAGCAGTTACTACATAGGGACAGCGGACGGCCAGCCCCAGCATTTT. It specifies CASSYYIGTADGQPQHF.

The rearrangement uses TRBV12-3 or TRBV12-4 and TRBJ1-1; 10 positions match TRBD1. There are 13 residues in the CDR3. The J segment lost 6 bases and the V segment lost 4 bases, leaving 2 bases of the junction unmatched. CDR3 bases: TGTGCCAGCAGTTGGGACAGGGGCGCTGAAGCTTTCTTT. Its translation: CASSWDRGAEAFF.

V usage is TRBV18 and J usage is TRBJ2-5; 16 positions agree with TRBD2. V lost 2 bases and J lost 1; bases outside the gene matches: 10. This CDR3 is 20 amino acids long. In germline, CDR1 is KGHSH, CDR2 LQKENI. The chain's CDR3 is CASSPSVGTSGRARQETQYF. Here the CDR3 DNA reads TGTGCCAGCTCACCATCCGTCGGGACTAGCGGGAGGGCCCGCCAAGAGACCCAGTACTTC.

This clone has only one observation. The chain uses TRBV5-4 and TRBJ2-7; 9 nucleotides match TRBD1. J lost 3 bases, V lost 7 bases, and 8 bases had no gene match. From germline, CDR1 is SGHNT and CDR2 YYREEE (reference sequence). This CDR3 comprises 14 residues. The CDR3 DNA sequence: TGTGCCAGCGGCGTTGGGGACAGGGTCTACGAGCAGTACTTC. This gives the protein CASGVGDRVYEQYF.

J is TRBJ1-2 and V is TRBV5-6; no clear D. The CDR3 has 11 amino acids. Per germline, CDR1 SGHDT and CDR2 YYEEEE. V lost 5 bases to trimming and J lost 8 bases, with 10 bases between them. The DNA for the CDR3 is TGTGCCAGCAGACAAAACGGGGGCTACACCTTC. It specifies CASRQNGGYTF.

The rearrangement joins TRBV6-6 to TRBJ2-7, with 7 bases that match TRBD2. This CDR3 contains 16 residues. Germline V gene sequence: CDR1 MNHNY, CDR2 SVGAGI (reference sequence). With 3 bases clipped from V and 3 bases from J, the junction kept 11 bases outside the gene matches. The CDR3 region is CASSYSLVGRDYEQYF. Written as DNA, the CDR3 is TGTGCCAGCAGTTATAGTCTAGTAGGGAGGGACTACGAGCAGTACTTC.

The CDR3 sequence: CASSLMFMGLGVGNEQFF. The CDR3 DNA follows: TGTGCCAGCAGCTTAATGTTTATGGGGTTAGGTGTAGGGAATGAGCAGTTCTTC. V gene TRBV7-9 combines with J gene TRBJ2-1; D is undetermined. The CDR3 has 18 residues. Trimming left V 2 bases short and J 7 bases short, with 24 bases between. Germline V gives CDR1 SEHNR, CDR2 FQNEAQ (reference sequence).